These 3 T cell receptor beta chains came from one sample sequenced in a study of metastatic and nonmetastatic thyroid tumors. Among the patients, none had received any treatment before thyroid surgery. TCRdb reanalyzed the PCR reads with MiXCR. There are 85,000 to 95,000 clones in the sample; approximately 15% occur only once, and roughly 3.6% lies in the top ten. Sequenced material: blood. These receptors were taken from a female donor with papillary thyroid cancer or a benign thyroid nodule (not recorded which). Some clones in this sample may be carry-over from other donors' samples.

This clone was seen more than once but under ten times. This may be a read error: a much more frequent sequence differs by one nucleotide. J is TRBJ1-4 and V is TRBV10-3; D is uncertain. CDR3 size: 16 residues. CDR1 is ENHRY and CDR2 is SYGVKD in the germline V gene. This CDR3 reads CAISESIQRANKKLFF. CDR3 nucleotide sequence: TGTGCCATCAGTGAGTCCATTCAGCGAGCTAATAAAAAACTGTTTTTT.

V and J are TRBV7-3 and TRBJ1-6; D ambiguous. V gave up 3 bases and J gave up 6 bases, with 6 bases separating them. CDR1 SGHTA and CDR2 FQGTGA come from the germline V gene. This CDR3 has 13 residues. The CDR3 coding sequence is TGTGCCAGCAGCTTGGCGATTAATTCACCCCTCCACTTT. It is translated as CASSLAINSPLHF.

This clone was picked up many times. Distinct nucleotide sequences in the sample also encode this CDR3. This chain links TRBV28 with TRBJ2-4, with 11 nucleotides matching TRBD1. In germline, CDR1 is MDHEN, CDR2 SYDVKM. The CDR3 contains 16 residues. Trimming cost V 2 bases and J 2 bases; bases outside gene matches: 2. CDR3 residues: CASSLGTGGSKNIQYF. The CDR3 nucleotides are TGTGCCAGCAGTTTAGGGACAGGGGGATCCAAAAACATTCAGTACTTC.